The rows below give T cell receptor beta chains drawn from one sample of a study of shared clonotypes between healthy human individuals. The method was immunoSEQ multiplex PCR; TCRdb's version includes in-frame clones alone and lacks a portion of them. The table records 2 million to 2.5 million clones, over 90% of them present only once. The sequenced sample was naive CD4+ T cells from PBMCs. The receptors come from a man younger than 30 in good health. Some clones in this sample may be carry-over from other donors' samples. Both conserved end residues are part of each CDR3. Fields, in order: clone size, J gene, V gene, D gene, CDR3 protein, CDR3 DNA. The D gene is left open where the match is weak. Part of the rows lack a size; the others show once, few, many or a class for expanded clones.

- | TRBJ2-5 | TRBV28 | - | CASSRRETQYF | TGTGCCAGCAGTCGCCGTGAGACCCAGTACTTC
- | TRBJ2-5 | TRBV7-2 | TRBD1 | CASLRQGMETQYF | TGTGCCAGCCTACGACAGGGGATGGAGACCCAGTACTTC
- | TRBJ2-1 | TRBV7-2 | TRBD2 | CASSLGLAGVYEQFF | TGTGCCAGCAGCCTCGGACTAGCGGGAGTTTACGAGCAGTTCTTC
once | TRBJ2-5 | TRBV2 | - | CASSDNREETQYF | TGTGCCAGCAGTGATAACAGGGAAGAGACCCAGTACTTC
- | TRBJ1-5 | TRBV28 | - | CASSFFRQPQHF | TGTGCCAGCAGCTTTTTCCGTCAGCCCCAGCATTTT
- | TRBJ2-7 | TRBV4-1 | - | CASSQFGTPNYYEQYF | TGCGCCAGCAGCCAATTCGGGACCCCCAATTACTACGAGCAGTACTTC
- | TRBJ2-7 | TRBV28 | TRBD2 | CASSFFGAGGSYEQYF | TGTGCCAGCAGTTTTTTCGGAGCGGGAGGTTCCTACGAGCAGTACTTC
- | TRBJ2-5 | TRBV28 | - | CASSFQRTYQETQYF | TGTGCCAGCAGTTTCCAGCGGACCTACCAAGAGACCCAGTACTTC
- | TRBJ2-7 | TRBV5-1 | - | CASSLAPQANEQYF | TGCGCCAGCAGCTTGGCCCCGCAGGCAAACGAGCAGTACTTC
- | TRBJ2-2 | TRBV9 | - | CASSVVGIGELFF | TGTGCCAGCAGCGTAGTAGGAATCGGGGAGCTGTTTTTT
- | TRBJ2-5 | TRBV28 | - | CASSSWGGTETQYF | TGTGCCAGCAGCTCTTGGGGGGGCACAGAGACCCAGTACTTC
- | TRBJ2-1 | TRBV28 | TRBD2 | CASISLWGTSGRGSEQFF | TGTGCCAGCATCTCCCTGTGGGGGACTAGCGGGAGGGGAAGTGAGCAGTTCTTC
- | TRBJ2-5 | TRBV29-1 | - | CSVREAGYQETQYF | TGCAGCGTTCGAGAAGCGGGTTACCAAGAGACCCAGTACTTC
- | TRBJ1-2 | TRBV18 | - | CASSIDRNYGYTF | TGTGCCAGCTCAATCGACAGGAACTATGGCTACACCTTC
- | TRBJ2-3 | TRBV28 | TRBD2 | CASSLFELAGPDTQYF | TGTGCCAGCAGTTTATTTGAGCTAGCGGGTCCAGATACGCAGTATTTT
- | TRBJ1-5 | TRBV7-3 | TRBD1 | CASSQNTRDRGRYSNQPQHF | TGTGCCAGCAGTCAAAATACCCGGGACAGGGGGCGGTATAGCAATCAGCCCCAGCATTTT
- | TRBJ1-4 | TRBV29-1 | - | CSVGGEANEKLFF | TGCAGCGTTGGAGGGGAGGCTAATGAAAAACTGTTTTTT
- | TRBJ2-3 | TRBV7-7 | - | CASSLIGPDTQYF | TGTGCCAGCAGCTTAATTGGGCCAGATACGCAGTATTTT
- | TRBJ2-5 | TRBV4-1 | TRBD2 | CASSQEAGWEREGRETQYF | TGCGCCAGCAGCCAAGAAGCGGGGTGGGAGCGGGAGGGCCGGGAGACCCAGTACTTC
- | TRBJ2-2 | TRBV28 | - | CASSFRSWSGELFF | TGTGCCAGCAGTTTTAGGTCGTGGTCCGGGGAGCTGTTTTTT
once | TRBJ1-2 | TRBV10-3 | - | CAISESGIANYGYTF | TGTGCCATCAGTGAGTCCGGGATAGCCAACTATGGCTACACCTTC
- | TRBJ1-5 | TRBV18 | - | CASSPDSLRDQPQHF | TGTGCCAGCTCGCCGGACTCTCTTAGGGATCAGCCCCAGCATTTT
once | TRBJ1-5 | TRBV19 | TRBD1 | CASSPLDRGRNQPQHF | TGTGCCAGTAGTCCTTTAGACAGGGGACGCAATCAGCCCCAGCATTTT
once | TRBJ2-3 | TRBV5-1 | TRBD1 | CASSVGQGTDTQYF | TGCGCCAGCAGCGTTGGACAGGGAACAGATACGCAGTATTTT
- | TRBJ2-1 | TRBV7-2 | TRBD2 | CASSSVAGEGYNEQFF | TGTGCCAGCAGCTCCGTAGCGGGAGAAGGGTACAATGAGCAGTTCTTC
- | TRBJ1-1 | TRBV5-1 | TRBD1 | CASSLIRGPGTEAFF | TGCGCCAGCAGCTTGATCAGGGGGCCAGGCACTGAAGCTTTCTTT
- | TRBJ1-1 | TRBV10-3 | - | CAISETRGGNTEAFF | TGTGCCATCAGTGAGACCCGGGGGGGGAACACTGAAGCTTTCTTT
- | TRBJ2-4 | TRBV29-1 | TRBD1 | CSVENRDSVDIQYF | TGCAGCGTTGAGAACCGGGACAGTGTGGACATTCAGTACTTC
- | TRBJ2-7 | TRBV2 | - | CASQGLDLGEQYF | TGTGCCAGCCAGGGACTTGACCTTGGGGAGCAGTACTTC
- | TRBJ1-2 | TRBV10-3 | - | CAISESVGATGYGYTF | TGTGCCATCAGTGAGTCCGTGGGGGCTACGGGCTATGGCTACACCTTC
- | TRBJ2-1 | TRBV18 | - | CASSPLSQGLYNEQFF | TGTGCCAGCTCACCACTATCCCAGGGCTTATACAATGAGCAGTTCTTC
- | TRBJ2-7 | TRBV7-3 | TRBD1 | CASSEGTGGPYEQYF | TGTGCCAGCAGCGAAGGGACAGGGGGACCCTACGAGCAGTACTTC
- | TRBJ1-5 | TRBV9 | - | CASSVGEGAGNQPQHF | TGTGCCAGCAGCGTAGGAGAAGGGGCTGGTAATCAGCCCCAGCATTTT